This passage covers 24 T cell receptor beta chains from one sample sequenced in a study of T cell responses to AZD1222 COVID-19 vaccine. Method: immunoSEQ multiplex PCR; TCRdb's copy keeps in-frame clones and lacks some. This table has about 150,000 clones, approximately 90% appearing once. Sequenced here: peripheral blood, sampled 28 days after the second AZD1222 dose. The receptors originated from an adult who received the AZD1222 COVID-19 vaccine.

The chain joins TRBV15 to TRBJ2-7; tentative D call: TRBD1 (6 bases). V gave up 0 bases and J gave up 4 bases, with 22 bases separating them. CDR1 and CDR2 (germline): LNHNV, YYDKDF (reference sequence). The CDR3 runs 18 residues. The CDR3 nucleotides read TGTGCCACCAGCAGAGATTTTCAGTGGGACACAGGGTTATACGAGCAGTACTTC. Translating gives CATSRDFQWDTGLYEQYF.

The CDR3 coding sequence is TGTGCCAGCAGAATACCTGCCGGGGAGCTGTTTTTT. Translation: CASRIPAGELFF. This chain uses TRBV27 with TRBJ2-2; D remains ambiguous. Germline values: CDR1 MNHEY, CDR2 SMNVEV (reference sequence). V lost 6 bases and J 6 bases, leaving 8 bases between the germline ends. The CDR3 length is 12 residues.

The chain links TRBV20-1 to TRBJ2-1; D is ambiguous. The CDR3 loop spans 10 amino acids. Trimming left V 2 bases short and J 8 bases short, with 4 bases between. Germline loops: CDR1 DFQATT, CDR2 SNEGSKA (reference sequence). As DNA, the CDR3 is TGCAGTGCTAGACCGTATGAGCAGTTCTTC. Amino acids: CSARPYEQFF.

The CDR3 coding sequence is TGTGCCAGCAGTGAACTAGCGGGAGTGATTGAGCAGTACTTC. This sequence encodes CASSELAGVIEQYF. The chain links TRBV2 to TRBJ2-7; 10 bases are a match to TRBD2. J was trimmed by 7 bases and V by 2 bases; bases with no gene match: 5. Germline V CDR1 and CDR2: SNHLY, FYNNEI. This CDR3 has 14 residues.

V usage is TRBV6-5 and J usage is TRBJ2-1, with 10 bases identical to TRBD1. The CDR3 has 13 residues. Trimming removed 2 bases from V and 8 bases from J; junction bases left unmatched: 0. Germline V lookup: CDR1 MNHEY, CDR2 SVGAGI. CDR3 in DNA: TGTGCCAGCAGTTACGGACAGGGGGATGAGCAGTTCTTC. Translation gives CASSYGQGDEQFF.

The chain links TRBV6-1 to TRBJ1-3; no firm D call. The CDR3 consists of 15 residues. Germline CDR1 is MNHNS and CDR2 is SASEGT. Trimming removed 3 bases from V and 1 base from J, with 10 bases in between. CDR3 nucleotide sequence: TGTGCCAGCAGTGAGGAGCACGGGTCTGGAAACACCATATATTTT. Its protein product is CASSEEHGSGNTIYF.

The CDR3 loop is CASRAEGETQYF. CDR3 coding DNA: TGTGCCAGCCGCGCGGAGGGTGAGACCCAGTACTTC. The V gene is TRBV11-3, the J gene TRBJ2-5; the D gene is possibly TRBD2 (6 bases). CDR3 length equals 12 residues. Germline CDR1 reads SGHNT; CDR2 reads YENEEA. V was trimmed by 8 bases and J by 5 bases, leaving 12 bases between them.

The V call is TRBV3-1 (or the pseudogene TRBV3-2), the J call TRBJ1-2, with 9 bases lining up with TRBD1. V gave up 5 bases and J gave up 6 bases; unmatched junction bases: 1. The CDR3 extends over 12 amino acids. From germline, CDR1 is LGHDT and CDR2 YNNKEL (reference sequence). The CDR3 sequence is CASSWTGDGYTF. In DNA form, the CDR3 reads TGTGCCAGCAGCTGGACAGGGGATGGCTACACCTTC.

For the CDR3, the DNA is TGTGCCATAGGCCCCGTCACTTGGACACATAGCAATCAGCCCCAGCATTTT. Protein: CAIGPVTWTHSNQPQHF. The chain uses TRBV10-3 and TRBJ1-5; D is perhaps TRBD1 (5 bases). In germline, CDR1 is ENHRY, CDR2 SYGVKD. The ends were cut back, 9 bases at V and 0 bases at J, with 21 bases in the middle. CDR3 length: 17 amino acids.

The chain uses TRBV19 and TRBJ1-1; D might be TRBD1 (6 bases). V was shortened by 6 bases and J by 1 base, with 12 bases between the two germline ends. In germline, CDR1 is LNHDA, CDR2 SQIVND (reference sequence). The CDR3 consists of 14 residues. Written as DNA, the CDR3 is TGTGCCAGTAGGTCGACAGGAGCGAACACTGAAGCTTTCTTT. Translating gives CASRSTGANTEAFF.

The chain joins TRBV5-1 to TRBJ2-2; D is possibly TRBD2 (5 bases). Germline V gene data show CDR1 as SGHRS and CDR2 as YFSETQ. The V and J ends lost 3 bases and 4 bases respectively, with 16 bases between them. This CDR3 is 16 amino acids long. This CDR3 is CASSSIGQRSTGELFF. CDR3 nucleotides: TGCGCCAGCAGCTCGATCGGCCAGCGGAGCACCGGGGAGCTGTTTTTT.

This clone was seen just once. V is TRBV7-6 and J is TRBJ2-3; 9 positions match TRBD2. CDR1 SGHVS and CDR2 FNYEAQ come from the germline V gene. The CDR3 totals 16 residues. With 4 bases clipped from V and 1 base from J, the junction kept 6 bases outside the gene matches. CDR3 bases: TGTGCCAGCAGCTCGGGAGCGGGGGGCCGCACAGATACGCAGTATTTT. Its translation is CASSSGAGGRTDTQYF.

This clone was detected only once. CDR3 loop: CATEPGVNYGYTF. Here the CDR3 DNA reads TGTGCCACCGAGCCGGGTGTCAACTATGGCTACACCTTC. The gene calls are TRBV10-3 and TRBJ1-2; D not resolved. The CDR3 has 13 residues. Trimming shortened V by 10 bases and J by 2 bases, and 14 bases separated the two germline ends. Looked up from germline, CDR1 is ENHRY and CDR2 is SYGVKD.

The CDR3 is CASSQWSGANVLTF. CDR3 bases: TGTGCCAGCAGCCAGTGGTCTGGGGCCAACGTCCTGACTTTC. The chain is built from TRBV14 and TRBJ2-6, with D unclear. Trimming stripped 3 bases from V and 1 base from J, with 4 bases between. Germline CDR1 is SGHDN and CDR2 is FVKESK. CDR3 size: 14 residues.

CDR3 in DNA: TGTGCCAGCAGTTACCTAGCGGGTAACACCGGGGAGCTGTTTTTT. It codes for CASSYLAGNTGELFF. The rearrangement links TRBV6-6 to TRBJ2-2; 8 nucleotides line up with TRBD2. The CDR3 consists of 15 residues. The germline CDR1 and CDR2 sequences are MNHNY and SVGAGI (reference sequence). V was pared by 2 bases and J by 2 bases, with 1 base of the junction left unmatched.

This chain links TRBV4-1 with TRBJ2-4; TRBD2 agrees at 8 bases. This CDR3 contains 17 residues. V gave up 1 base and J gave up 0 bases; unmatched junction bases: 5. Looked up from germline, CDR1 is MGHRA and CDR2 is YSYEKL. CDR3 coding DNA: TGCGCCAGCAGCCAAGTCACTAGCGGACTAGCCAAAAACATTCAGTACTTC. Protein: CASSQVTSGLAKNIQYF.

V usage is TRBV6-4 and J usage is TRBJ1-5; the D gene is possibly TRBD1 (6 bases). CDR1 and CDR2 from the germline V gene are MRHNA and SNTAGT. V dropped 3 bases and J dropped 5 bases, with 17 bases sitting between them. The CDR3 runs to 16 residues. DNA of the CDR3: TGTGCCAGCAGTGAGAAAATTAAAAACAGGGATCAGCCCCAGCATTTT. It specifies CASSEKIKNRDQPQHF.

The chain recombines TRBV19 with TRBJ2-7; D is unclear. This CDR3 comprises 12 residues. CDR1 and CDR2 from the germline V gene are LNHDA and SQIVND (reference sequence). With 5 bases removed from V and 2 bases from J, the gap between germline ends came to 7 bases. The CDR3 reads CASSEHTYEQYF. For the CDR3, the DNA is TGTGCCAGTAGTGAACACACCTACGAGCAGTACTTC.

The CDR3 protein is CACQEIPFF. The CDR3 nucleotides read TGTGCCTGTCAAGAGATTCCTTTCTTT. V gene TRBV30 combines with J gene TRBJ1-1; the D is unclear. The germline V gene encodes CDR1 GTSNPN and CDR2 SVGIG (reference sequence). V lost 6 bases and J 12 bases, leaving 11 bases between the germline ends. CDR3 size: 9 residues.

This clone was recorded once. The chain joins TRBV19 to TRBJ2-7; either TRBD1 or TRBD2 may fit D (5 bases each). V dropped 3 bases and J dropped 5 bases, with 17 bases sitting between them. The CDR3 is 15 residues long. Germline CDR1 reads LNHDA; CDR2 reads SQIVND (reference sequence). The CDR3 reads CASSINAGTDDEQYF. The CDR3 DNA sequence: TGTGCCAGTAGTATTAACGCAGGGACGGACGACGAGCAGTACTTC.

This clone has more than one count but fewer than ten. This chain connects TRBV7-9 to TRBJ1-6; a possible D gene is TRBD1 (5 bases). In germline, CDR1 is SEHNR, CDR2 FQNEAQ (reference sequence). This CDR3 spans 15 amino acids. Trimming cost V 0 bases and J 7 bases, with 10 bases left between them. CDR3 coding DNA: TGTGCCAGCAGCTTAGCGCGCGGGGGAAATTCACCCCTCCACTTT. The encoded protein is CASSLARGGNSPLHF.

This chain uses TRBV5-1 with TRBJ2-6, with 11 positions matching TRBD2. The CDR3 contains 21 residues. The V and J ends lost 1 base and 0 bases, in that order; junction bases with no gene match: 12. Looked up from germline, CDR1 is SGHRS and CDR2 is YFSETQ. The DNA of the CDR3 is TGCGCCAGCAGCTTGTTCCCAACGACTAGCGGGGATACCTCTGGGGCCAACGTCCTGACTTTC. It yields the protein CASSLFPTTSGDTSGANVLTF.

The V call is TRBV12-3 or TRBV12-4, the J call TRBJ1-5, with no clear D. This CDR3 comprises 13 residues. V was shortened by 3 bases and J by 4 bases, with 7 bases between the two germline ends. This CDR3 reads CASSLAENQPQHF. As DNA, the CDR3 is TGTGCCAGCAGTTTGGCAGAAAATCAGCCCCAGCATTTT.

The chain links TRBV27 to TRBJ1-2, with TRBD1 matching 9 bases. The CDR3 consists of 15 residues. Per the germline V gene, CDR1 is MNHEY and CDR2 is SMNVEV (reference sequence). Trimming removed 4 bases from V and 2 bases from J; junction bases left unmatched: 5. The CDR3 loop reads CASSWTGVGNYGYTF. In DNA form, the CDR3 reads TGTGCCAGCAGTTGGACAGGGGTAGGAAACTATGGCTACACCTTC.